These 19 T cell receptor beta chains came from one sample sequenced in a study of brain T cells in children with intractable seizures. The sequenced cases were selected for having the highest brain T cell transcript signatures. Method: immunoSEQ multiplex PCR; TCRdb's copy keeps in-frame clones and lacks some. Among roughly 2,500 clones listed, roughly 84% were seen once. Sequences were derived from resected brain tissue, sampled at surgery. The receptors come from a boy under three years old with hemimegalencephaly and intractable seizures.

About this clone: One end of the junction does not line up with germline, which may come from a read error. The rearrangement uses TRBV19 and TRBJ2-7; D is uncertain. This CDR3 has 10 amino acids. Looked up from germline, CDR1 is LNHDA and CDR2 is SQIVND (reference sequence). CDR3 in DNA: TGCAGCTTACCCTCCTACGAGCAGTACTTC. Residues: CSLPSYEQYF. The variable domain in full, completed from reference TRBV19 and TRBJ2-7, reads DGGITQSPKYLFRKEGQNVTLSCEQNLNHDAMYWYRQDPGQGLRLIYYSQIVNDFQKGDIAEGYSVSREKKESFPLTVTSAQKNPTAFYLCSLPSYEQYFGPGTRLTVT.

The V and J genes are TRBV5-1 and TRBJ2-1, with D tentatively TRBD1 or TRBD2 (5 bases each). Germline assignment: CDR1 SGHRS and CDR2 YFSETQ. V gave up 4 bases and J gave up 7 bases, with 18 bases separating them. The CDR3 totals 15 residues. The chain's CDR3 is CASSPARDHSNEQFF. CDR3 nucleotide sequence: TGCGCCAGCAGCCCGGCCCGGGACCACTCAAATGAGCAGTTCTTC.

V usage is TRBV7-9 and J usage is TRBJ2-1, with 8 bases fitting TRBD2. J gave up 0 bases and V 5 bases, and 15 bases lay outside the gene matches. Germline V gene data show CDR1 as SEHNR and CDR2 as FQNEAQ (reference sequence). This CDR3 region has 19 residues. The CDR3 sequence is CASSLGGGKGLSSYNEQFF. The CDR3 DNA reads as TGTGCCAGCAGCCTCGGGGGGGGCAAGGGCCTTAGCTCCTACAATGAGCAGTTCTTC.

CDR3 amino acids: CASSLSTDTQYF. The CDR3 DNA sequence: TGTGCCAGCAGTCTGAGCACAGATACGCAGTATTTT. The chain joins TRBV12-3 or TRBV12-4 to TRBJ2-3; D uncertain. V was shortened by 5 bases and J by 0 bases, with 3 bases between the two germline ends. This CDR3 spans 12 amino acids.

The V and J genes are TRBV11-3 and TRBJ2-7; D uncertain. The V end lost 5 bases, the J end lost 6 bases, and 11 bases lay between the germline ends. The CDR3 is made up of 12 amino acids. Per germline, CDR1 SGHNT and CDR2 YENEEA. The CDR3 loop is CASSPTEGEQYF. The DNA for the CDR3 is TGTGCCAGCAGCCCAACCGAAGGCGAGCAGTACTTC.

In nucleotides, the CDR3 is TGTGCCAGCAGCCTCGTGACAGGGGATGGCTACACCTTC. It encodes CASSLVTGDGYTF. The chain recombines TRBV5-6 with TRBJ1-2; the match to TRBD1 covers 8 bases. The junction had 5 bases not matched to a gene; V was cut back by 4 bases and J by 6 bases. Germline CDR1 is SGHDT and CDR2 is YYEEEE. The CDR3 sequence is 13 residues long.

This clone was detected a few times. J is TRBJ2-7 and V is TRBV27; TRBD1 is a possible D gene (6 bases). V shed 6 bases and J shed 3 bases, with 12 bases lying between them. This CDR3 is 13 amino acids long. CDR1 and CDR2 (germline): MNHEY, SMNVEV (reference sequence). CDR3 residues: CASSTLGGYEQYF. Here the CDR3 DNA reads TGTGCCAGCAGCACCCTAGGGGGCTACGAGCAGTACTTC.

The chain carries TRBV19 and TRBJ1-1; no definite D call. This CDR3 spans 13 amino acids. Deletions cut 1 base from V and 8 bases from J, with 11 bases between. Germline V lookup: CDR1 LNHDA, CDR2 SQIVND (reference sequence). DNA for the CDR3: TGTGCCAGTAGTATAGCCTCGGCAGCAGAAGCTTTCTTT. Encoded protein: CASSIASAAEAFF.

The chain carries TRBV7-2 and TRBJ2-7; D gene ambiguous. Germline loops: CDR1 SGHTA, CDR2 FQGNSA. Trimming left V 3 bases short and J 9 bases short, with 18 bases between. The CDR3 has 14 amino acids. The CDR3 region is CASSLFVGRPGQYF. The CDR3 bases are TGTGCCAGCAGCTTGTTCGTAGGGCGTCCTGGGCAGTACTTC.

The V call is TRBV5-1, the J call TRBJ2-3; 11 positions agree with TRBD2. The length of the CDR3 is 17 residues. J lost 0 bases, V lost 5 bases, and 8 bases had no gene match. From germline, CDR1 is SGHRS and CDR2 YFSETQ. The CDR3 bases are TGCGCCAGCAGTTCTCTAGCGGGAGGCCCGAGCACAGATACGCAGTATTTT. Its translation: CASSSLAGGPSTDTQYF.

The rearrangement links TRBV27 to TRBJ1-1; D gene unclear. V shed 6 bases and J shed 3 bases, with 14 bases lying between them. In germline, CDR1 is MNHEY, CDR2 SMNVEV (reference sequence). This CDR3 has 14 residues. Here the CDR3 reads CASRITPRDTEAFF. The CDR3 region has the DNA TGTGCCAGCAGGATCACCCCCCGGGACACTGAAGCTTTCTTT.

The rearrangement links TRBV19 to TRBJ1-2, with TRBD1 matching over 7 bases. V dropped 7 bases and J dropped 5; count of bases not matched to a gene: 10. The CDR3 is 14 amino acids. CDR1 and CDR2 from the germline V gene are LNHDA and SQIVND (reference sequence). CDR3 coding DNA: TGTGCCAGTACCACCACGACAGGGCTATATGGCTACACCTTC. Translating gives CASTTTTGLYGYTF.

The chain uses TRBV5-1 and TRBJ2-3, with 11 bases lining up with TRBD2. The CDR3 is 16 amino acids. V shed 4 bases, J shed 0 bases, and the junction held 4 bases outside the gene matches. CDR1 and CDR2 (germline): SGHRS, YFSETQ. The DNA for the CDR3 is TGCGCCAGCAGCGGACTAGCGGGCCTTAGCACAGATACGCAGTATTTT. Its protein product is CASSGLAGLSTDTQYF.

This chain connects TRBV27 to TRBJ2-2, with D possibly TRBD2 on 5 matching bases. Germline CDR1 is MNHEY and CDR2 is SMNVEV (reference sequence). This CDR3 has 18 residues. V was pared by 4 bases and J by 5 bases, with 23 bases between. CDR3 DNA: TGTGCCAGCAGTTCGATAGGACCCGAGGGCCCGGGAACCGGGGAGCTGTTTTTT. Residues: CASSSIGPEGPGTGELFF.

The CDR3, as DNA: TGTGCCAGTAATTCGGGGAGGAACACTGAAGCTTTCTTT. It specifies CASNSGRNTEAFF. The rearrangement uses TRBV19 and TRBJ1-1; D not certain. The germline V gene encodes CDR1 LNHDA and CDR2 SQIVND (reference sequence). V shed 7 bases and J shed 1 base, with 10 bases lying between them. The CDR3 is made up of 13 amino acids. Filled out from reference TRBV19 and TRBJ1-1, the complete variable domain reads DGGITQSPKYLFRKEGQNVTLSCEQNLNHDAMYWYRQDPGQGLRLIYYSQIVNDFQKGDIAEGYSVSREKKESFPLTVTSAQKNPTAFYLCASNSGRNTEAFFGQGTRLTVV.

The gene calls are TRBV3-1 (or the pseudogene TRBV3-2) and TRBJ1-2; D possibly corresponds to TRBD1 (6 bases). CDR3 size: 17 residues. Germline CDR1 LGHDT, CDR2 YNNKEL (reference sequence). V lost 1 base to trimming and J lost 5 bases, with 20 bases between them. CDR3 DNA: TGTGCCAGCAGCCAAGCACGGGGAAACAGGGAGGGGTATGGCTACACCTTC. This codes for CASSQARGNREGYGYTF.

V gene TRBV27 combines with J gene TRBJ2-3; D tentatively reads TRBD1 or TRBD2 (5 bases each). Trimming removed 5 bases at V and 0 bases at J, with 15 bases between. This CDR3 is 16 amino acids long. Germline-derived CDR1 and CDR2 are MNHEY and SMNVEV (reference sequence). For the CDR3, the DNA is TGTGCCAGCAGTCCAACCCCACGGGACAGCACAGATACGCAGTATTTT. It encodes CASSPTPRDSTDTQYF.

This clone was observed a single time. The CDR3 nucleotides read TGTGCCAGCAGCCAATCGATTGACCACCGAGAGACCCAGTACTTC. This translates into CASSQSIDHRETQYF. The J gene is TRBJ2-5, the V gene TRBV16, with D hard to call. The V gene lost 0 bases and the J gene lost 4 bases, with 12 bases spanning the gap. The CDR3 sequence is 15 residues long. The germline CDR1 and CDR2 sequences are KGHSY and FQNENV.

The J gene is TRBJ2-7, the V gene TRBV4-1; 7 bases align to TRBD1. The V segment lost 4 bases and the J segment 3 bases; nucleotides outside the gene matches: 3. The V gene's germline CDR1 is MGHRA and CDR2 YSYEKL. The CDR3 totals 13 residues. CDR3 amino acids: CASSPWTGYEQYF. DNA for the CDR3: TGCGCCAGCAGCCCTTGGACAGGCTACGAGCAGTACTTC.